This T cell receptor beta chain was identified in a study of patients and donors after allogeneic stem cell transplantation. Trimming removed 4 bases at V and 0 bases at J, with 10 bases between. The CDR3 contains 15 residues. TCRdb fed the RT-PCR reads into MiXCR, producing one record per CDR3 protein. This sample has about a million distinct CDR3 sequences, with about a sixth found just once. The sequence was obtained from a human donor who was either an allogeneic HSCT recipient or a stem cell or donor lymphocyte infusion donor (not recorded which). It is not recorded whose cells these are; they may come from a transplant donor. The sequencing sample was made of blood, either unsorted or a sorted T cell fraction (not recorded which). This chain uses TRBV12-3 or TRBV12-4 with TRBJ1-3, with D perhaps TRBD1 (5 bases). The CDR3 is CASSWGRNSGNTIYF. The CDR3 DNA reads TGTGCCAGCAGTTGGGGCAGAAACTCTGGAAACACCATATATTTT.